The text below deals with one T cell receptor beta chain. As yet, its antigen is unknown. PCR was performed using 60 Vbeta and 13 Jbeta primers. The assay was immunoSEQ multiplex PCR, and TCRdb's table has in-frame clones only and misses some. The sample shows some 120,000 clones, about 10% of them seen only once. This entry comes from a study of cytomegalovirus exposure and HLA in healthy donors. Study-wide findings and caveats: HLA restriction was apparent for most CMV-associated TCR beta chains in a later analysis. Data from an earlier analysis indicated that most TCR beta V segments were productive either about 87% or about 30% of the time.

V was pared by 5 bases and J by 2 bases, with 6 bases of the junction left unmatched. The CDR3 consists of 15 residues. Per the germline V gene, CDR1 is SGHNT and CDR2 is YENEEA. This sequence originates from a woman aged 18-35 years in good health and CMV-seropositive. Sequenced input: PBMCs. V and J are TRBV11-3 and TRBJ2-5; 9 bases map to TRBD1. Here the CDR3 DNA reads TGTGCCAGCAGCCTGGGACAGGGCGGACAAGAGACCCAGTACTTC. Translating it yields CASSLGQGGQETQYF. Variable domain in full (rest from reference TRBV11-3 and TRBJ2-5): EAGVVQSPRYKIIEKKQPVAFWCNPISGHNTLYWYLQNLGQGPELLIRYENEEAVDDSQLPKDRFSAERLKGVDSTLKIQPAELGDSAVYLCASSLGQGGQETQYFGPGTRLLVL.